These 25 T cell receptor beta chains came from one sample sequenced in a study of early T cells in non-severe SARS-CoV-2 infection. TCRdb reprocessed the 5' RACE reads with MiXCR, giving one entry per CDR3 protein. The sample carries about 36,000 distinct CDR3 sequences, 6% to 8% recorded once. The sample consisted of whole blood, taken at baseline. The source of these receptors is an adult who was a healthcare worker with PCR-confirmed SARS-CoV-2 infection or an uninfected control (not recorded which).

This clonotype was detected many times. The V call is TRBV7-2, the J call TRBJ2-7; tentative D call: TRBD2 (5 bases). Germline assignment: CDR1 SGHTA and CDR2 FQGNSA. The CDR3 contains 15 residues. Trimming pared 5 bases from V and 5 bases from J, leaving 19 bases between. CDR3 sequence reads: CASSRRMSGLNEQYF. CDR3 bases: TGTGCCAGCAGCAGGCGTATGAGCGGACTGAACGAGCAGTACTTC.

This clonotype was recorded many times. V is TRBV20-1 and J is TRBJ1-5, with 9 bases lining up with TRBD1. This CDR3 region has 14 residues. V was pared by 6 bases and J by 6 bases, with 9 bases of the junction left unmatched. Per the germline V gene, CDR1 is DFQATT and CDR2 is SNEGSKA (reference sequence). DNA of the CDR3: TGCAGTGCAACACCGGGACAGGGCGGTCAGCCCCAGCATTTT. This encodes CSATPGQGGQPQHF.

The chain employs TRBV20-1 and TRBJ2-1; D uncertain. With 2 bases removed from V and 6 bases from J, the gap between germline ends came to 8 bases. Per the germline V gene, CDR1 is DFQATT and CDR2 is SNEGSKA (reference sequence). The CDR3 loop spans 12 amino acids. The CDR3: CSARLGVNEQFF. The DNA for the CDR3 is TGCAGTGCTAGACTAGGTGTCAATGAGCAGTTCTTC.

This clonotype has at least ten counts. The rearrangement joins TRBV4-1 to TRBJ2-6; D gene uncertain. The CDR3 contains 15 residues. Looked up from germline, CDR1 is MGHRA and CDR2 is YSYEKL. The V gene lost 0 bases and the J gene lost 0 bases, with 3 bases spanning the gap. The CDR3 DNA follows: TGCGCCAGCAGCCAAGAATCCTCTGGGGCCAACGTCCTGACTTTC. Translation: CASSQESSGANVLTF.

In this sample, this clonotype turned up a few times. The rearrangement joins TRBV5-1 to TRBJ2-1; D possibly corresponds to TRBD2 (6 bases). Between the trimmed V and J ends, which lost 5 bases and 7 bases, there was a span of 19 bases. Germline lookup yields CDR1 SGHRS and CDR2 YFSETQ. The CDR3 has 15 residues. DNA of the CDR3: TGCGCCAGCAGAAACGGGGGTCCCCTCGGTAATGAGCAGTTCTTC. It yields the protein CASRNGGPLGNEQFF.

The chain is built from TRBV4-1 and TRBJ2-5; 7 nucleotides line up with TRBD1. Germline V gene lookup returns CDR1 MGHRA and CDR2 YSYEKL. CDR3 length: 16 residues. V lost 3 bases, J lost 2 bases, and 9 bases stayed unmatched. CDR3 in amino acids: CASSQTPGQRQETQYF. CDR3 bases: TGCGCCAGCAGCCAGACTCCGGGACAGCGACAAGAGACCCAGTACTTC.

This clonotype was picked up many times. V is TRBV9 and J is TRBJ1-1; no definite D call. Germline-derived CDR1 and CDR2 are SGDLS and YYNGEE. Trimming cost V 0 bases and J 4 bases, with 7 bases left between them. CDR3 size: 13 residues. CDR3 residues: CASSVVEVTEAFF. The CDR3 DNA is TGTGCCAGCAGCGTAGTGGAGGTCACTGAAGCTTTCTTT.

This clonotype was detected ten times or more. The gene calls are TRBV5-1 and TRBJ2-4; 7 positions match TRBD1. Germline V gives CDR1 SGHRS, CDR2 YFSETQ. J gave up 3 bases and V 0 bases, and 12 bases lay outside the gene matches. This CDR3 has 18 residues. CDR3 coding DNA: TGCGCCAGCAGCTTGGGACAGGGAGAGGGGTTCAGCAAAAACATTCAGTACTTC. It yields the protein CASSLGQGEGFSKNIQYF.

This clonotype was observed at least ten times. V usage is TRBV20-1 and J usage is TRBJ1-6; a weak D match, TRBD1 (5 bases). The CDR3 is 14 residues long. CDR1 and CDR2 (germline): DFQATT, SNEGSKA (reference sequence). Trimming pared 6 bases from V and 4 bases from J, leaving 13 bases between. CDR3 DNA: TGCAGTGCGGGGGGTTCCGGGTATAATTCACCCCTCCACTTT. It yields the protein CSAGGSGYNSPLHF.

Many counts were recorded for this clonotype. This chain links TRBV7-2 with TRBJ2-2; 7 bases line up with TRBD2. Germline lookup yields CDR1 SGHTA and CDR2 FQGNSA. This CDR3 region has 15 residues. Trimming cost V 8 bases and J 1 base; bases outside gene matches: 7. In DNA, the CDR3 is TGTGCCAGCCCCCGGGGCGGGGGGAACACCGGGGAGCTGTTTTTT. The encoded protein is CASPRGGGNTGELFF.

This clonotype was counted a few times. The genes are TRBV20-1 and TRBJ1-1; unclear D gene. V was pared by 3 bases and J by 7 bases, with 9 bases between. CDR1 DFQATT and CDR2 SNEGSKA come from the germline V gene (reference sequence). This CDR3 has 11 amino acids. The CDR3 protein is CSASTGHEAFF. Written as DNA, the CDR3 is TGCAGTGCTAGTACCGGGCATGAAGCTTTCTTT.

This clonotype was seen at least ten times. The chain is built from TRBV5-1 and TRBJ2-7, with a possible D match to TRBD1 (6 bases). Trimming cost V 6 bases and J 2 bases, with 12 bases left between them. The CDR3 sequence is 13 residues long. Germline assignment: CDR1 SGHRS and CDR2 YFSETQ. CDR3 sequence: CASMGDKPYEQYF. CDR3 coding DNA: TGCGCCAGCATGGGGGACAAACCCTACGAGCAGTACTTC. The variable domain in full, with the rest retrieved from reference TRBV5-1 and TRBJ2-7, is KAGVTQTPRYLIKTRGQQVTLSCSPISGHRSVSWYQQTPGQGLQFLFEYFSETQRNKGNFPGRFSGRQFSNSRSEMNVSTLELGDSALYLCASMGDKPYEQYFGPGTRLTVT.

The V call is TRBV27, the J call TRBJ2-1; 8 positions match TRBD1. CDR1 MNHEY and CDR2 SMNVEV come from the germline V gene (reference sequence). Unmatched junction bases numbered 6, after V lost 0 bases and J lost 14 bases. This CDR3 has 13 amino acids. The CDR3 DNA is TGTGCCAGCAGTTTATCCTGGACAGGGCGGGAGTTCTTC. This codes for CASSLSWTGREFF.

This clonotype has ten or more counts. The V gene is TRBV6-5, the J gene TRBJ2-1, with 13 bases identical to TRBD2. J was trimmed by 8 bases and V by 4 bases; bases with no gene match: 5. Germline V CDR1 and CDR2: MNHEY, SVGAGI. This CDR3 region has 15 residues. CDR3 sequence (DNA): TGTGCCAGCAGTTCGGGACTAGCGGGAAATCATGAGCAGTTCTTC. Protein product: CASSSGLAGNHEQFF.

J is TRBJ1-4 and V is TRBV2; perhaps TRBD1 as D (5 bases). Trimming removed 3 bases at V and 8 bases at J, with 13 bases between. The CDR3 runs 14 residues. Per the germline V gene, CDR1 is SNHLY and CDR2 is FYNNEI. CDR3 nucleotide sequence: TGTGCCAGCAGTGATGGGACGGGACTAGAAAAACTGTTTTTT. Translation: CASSDGTGLEKLFF.

The chain couples TRBV28 to TRBJ2-2; maybe TRBD2 (6 bases). This CDR3 contains 14 residues. V lost 5 bases to trimming and J lost 7 bases, with 14 bases between them. Germline lookup yields CDR1 MDHEN and CDR2 SYDVKM. This CDR3 is CASSPGGADGELFF. As DNA, the CDR3 is TGTGCCAGCAGTCCTGGCGGGGCCGACGGGGAGCTGTTTTTT. Supplemented by reference TRBV28 and TRBJ2-2, the full variable domain reads DVKVTQSSRYLVKRTGEKVFLECVQDMDHENMFWYRQDPGLGLRLIYFSYDVKMKEKGDIPEGYSVSREKKERFSLILESASTNQTSMYLCASSPGGADGELFFGEGSRLTVL.

This clonotype turned up a few times. The genes are TRBV4-3 and TRBJ2-3; D is perhaps TRBD1 (5 bases). Trimming cost V 1 base and J 3 bases, with 8 bases left between them. The CDR3 runs to 14 residues. In germline, CDR1 is LGHNA, CDR2 YSLEER. DNA for the CDR3: TGCGCCAGCAGCCAAGTGCAGGGAACAGATACGCAGTATTTT. It is translated as CASSQVQGTDTQYF.

This clonotype was seen only a few times. The chain employs TRBV10-3 and TRBJ2-1; 8 positions agree with TRBD2. The CDR3 consists of 15 residues. Trimming cost V 3 bases and J 7 bases; bases outside gene matches: 8. The germline V gene encodes CDR1 ENHRY and CDR2 SYGVKD. CDR3 residues: CAISDPTSAGNEQFF. DNA of the CDR3: TGTGCCATCAGTGACCCGACTAGCGCCGGGAATGAGCAGTTCTTC.

This clonotype has at least ten counts. The chain links TRBV5-4 to TRBJ2-1; 11 positions match TRBD2. V was pared by 4 bases and J by 8 bases, with 5 bases of the junction left unmatched. There are 14 residues in the CDR3. Germline CDR1 SGHNT, CDR2 YYREEE (reference sequence). This chain's CDR3 is CASSAGLAVHEQFF. CDR3 nucleotides: TGTGCCAGCAGCGCGGGACTAGCGGTGCATGAGCAGTTCTTC.

At least ten counts were recorded for this clonotype. The chain carries TRBV6-2 or TRBV6-3 and TRBJ2-7, with a possible D match to TRBD2 (6 bases). Germline V lookup: CDR1 MNHEY, CDR2 SVGEGT. Deletions cut 6 bases from V and 2 bases from J, with 14 bases between. CDR3 size: 14 residues. CDR3 sequence reads: CASSRGLSTYEQYF. The CDR3 bases are TGTGCCAGCAGCCGGGGACTGAGCACCTACGAGCAGTACTTC.

The sample holds a few counts of this clonotype. The chain combines TRBV5-8 with TRBJ2-5, with 7 nucleotides matching TRBD1. CDR1 SGHTS and CDR2 YDEGEE come from the germline V gene. CDR3 size: 14 residues. With V trimmed by 4 bases and J by 2 bases, 5 bases remained unmatched. Here the CDR3 DNA reads TGTGCCAGCAGCCTAGGACAGGTGCAAGAGACCCAGTACTTC. It is translated as CASSLGQVQETQYF.

V is TRBV19 and J is TRBJ1-4; D gene uncertain. Per germline, CDR1 LNHDA and CDR2 SQIVND (reference sequence). V lost 7 bases, J lost 8 bases, and 14 bases lay in between. The CDR3 length is 13 residues. The CDR3 loop reads CASTGQHREKLFF. The CDR3 nucleotides are TGTGCCAGTACCGGCCAGCATCGGGAAAAACTGTTTTTT.

This clonotype was seen more than once but under ten times. The rearrangement joins TRBV5-1 to TRBJ2-5; D may be TRBD1 (6 bases). The germline V gene has CDR1 SGHRS and CDR2 YFSETQ. Trimming shortened V by 2 bases and J by 7 bases, and 9 bases separated the two germline ends. The CDR3 contains 12 residues. CDR3 nucleotide sequence: TGCGCCAGCAGCTTTTCACAGGGGACCCAGTACTTC. Translating it yields CASSFSQGTQYF.

This clonotype was detected ten times or more. V usage is TRBV2 and J usage is TRBJ2-7; D gene ambiguous. V was shortened by 1 base and J by 7 bases, with 5 bases between the two germline ends. In germline, CDR1 is SNHLY, CDR2 FYNNEI. This CDR3 comprises 11 residues. In nucleotides, the CDR3 is TGTGCCAGCAGTGAAGGTGGGGAGCAGTACTTC. Translated: CASSEGGEQYF. The whole variable domain, filled in from reference TRBV2 and TRBJ2-7, reads EPEVTQTPSHQVTQMGQEVILRCVPISNHLYFYWYRQILGQKVEFLVSFYNNEISEKSEIFDDQFSVERPDGSNFTLKIRSTKLEDSAMYFCASSEGGEQYFGPGTRLTVT.

This clonotype appeared many times. This chain uses TRBV18 with TRBJ2-1; D might be TRBD1 (6 bases). This CDR3 is built from 16 residues. Between the trimmed V and J ends, which lost 6 bases and 0 bases, there was a span of 15 bases. Germline CDR1 is KGHSH and CDR2 is LQKENI. The CDR3 here is CASSPNRASSYNEQFF. CDR3 nucleotides: TGTGCCAGCTCGCCGAACAGGGCATCCTCCTACAATGAGCAGTTCTTC.